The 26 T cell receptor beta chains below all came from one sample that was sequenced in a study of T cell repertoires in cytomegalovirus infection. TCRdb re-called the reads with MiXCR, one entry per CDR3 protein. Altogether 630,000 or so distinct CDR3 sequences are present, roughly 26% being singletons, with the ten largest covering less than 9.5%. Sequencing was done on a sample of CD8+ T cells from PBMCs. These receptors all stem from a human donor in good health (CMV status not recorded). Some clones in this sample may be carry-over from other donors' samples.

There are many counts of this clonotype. The CDR3 reads CASGSDSYEQYV. In DNA, the CDR3 is TGTGCCAGCGGATCGGACTCCTACGAGCAGTACGTC. The genes are TRBV28 and TRBJ2-7; no clear D. In germline, CDR1 is MDHEN, CDR2 SYDVKM. The CDR3 runs 12 residues. Deletions cut 8 bases from V and 0 bases from J, with 8 bases between.

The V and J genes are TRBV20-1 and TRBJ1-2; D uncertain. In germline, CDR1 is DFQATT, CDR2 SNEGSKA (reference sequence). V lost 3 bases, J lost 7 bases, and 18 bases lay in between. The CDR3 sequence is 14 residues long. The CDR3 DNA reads TGCAGTGCTAGGGAATCAGGAACAACTTTTGGCTACACCTTC. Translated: CSARESGTTFGYTF.

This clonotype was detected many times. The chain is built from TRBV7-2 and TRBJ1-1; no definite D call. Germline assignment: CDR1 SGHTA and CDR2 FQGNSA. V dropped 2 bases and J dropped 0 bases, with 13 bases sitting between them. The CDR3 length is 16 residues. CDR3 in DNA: TGTGCCAGCAGCTTACCGTCAGGCGACATGAACACTGAAGCTTTCTTT. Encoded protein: CASSLPSGDMNTEAFF.

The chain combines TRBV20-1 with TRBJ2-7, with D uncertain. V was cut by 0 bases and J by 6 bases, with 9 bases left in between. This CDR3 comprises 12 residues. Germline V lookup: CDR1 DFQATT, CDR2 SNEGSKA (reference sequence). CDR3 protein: CSARDWSGEQYF. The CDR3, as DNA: TGCAGTGCTAGAGATTGGTCGGGCGAGCAGTACTTC.

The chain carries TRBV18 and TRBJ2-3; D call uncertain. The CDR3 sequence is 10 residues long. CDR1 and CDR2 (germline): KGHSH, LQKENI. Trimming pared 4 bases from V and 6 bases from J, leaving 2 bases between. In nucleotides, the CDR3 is TGTGCCAGCTCACACGATACGCAGTATTTT. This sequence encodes CASSHDTQYF.

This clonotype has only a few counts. CDR3 DNA: TGTGCCAGCGGACAGGGGGCAATGCCCAGCAATCAGCCCCAGCATTTT. It encodes CASGQGAMPSNQPQHF. The J gene is TRBJ1-5, the V gene TRBV28; 11 nucleotides line up with TRBD1. Trimming at V came to 8 bases and at J to 1 base, leaving 7 bases not matched to a gene. CDR1 MDHEN and CDR2 SYDVKM come from the germline V gene. The CDR3 is made up of 16 amino acids.

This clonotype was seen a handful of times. CDR3 protein: CASSYDGGRQFF. The CDR3 region has the DNA TGTGCCAGCAGTTACGACGGGGGGCGGCAGTTCTTC. The chain is built from TRBV6-2 or TRBV6-3 and TRBJ2-1; TRBD2 might be the D (7 bases). The CDR3 covers 12 residues. In germline, CDR1 is MNHEY, CDR2 SVGEGT. V lost 2 bases to trimming and J lost 12 bases, with 11 bases between them.

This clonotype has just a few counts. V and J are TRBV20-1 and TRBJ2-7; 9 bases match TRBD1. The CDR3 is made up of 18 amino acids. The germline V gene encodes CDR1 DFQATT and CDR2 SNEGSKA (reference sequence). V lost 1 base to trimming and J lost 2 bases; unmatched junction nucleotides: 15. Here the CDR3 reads CSARARDRVNRLPYEQYF. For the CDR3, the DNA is TGCAGTGCTAGAGCCCGGGACAGGGTAAATAGGTTACCCTACGAGCAGTACTTC.

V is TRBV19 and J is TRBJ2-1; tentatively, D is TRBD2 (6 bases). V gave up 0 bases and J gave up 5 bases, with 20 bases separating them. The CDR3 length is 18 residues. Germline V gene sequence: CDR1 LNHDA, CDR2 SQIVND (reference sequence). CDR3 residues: CASSIDLYGGAWNNEQFF. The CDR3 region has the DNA TGTGCCAGTAGTATAGATCTATACGGAGGGGCGTGGAACAATGAGCAGTTCTTC.

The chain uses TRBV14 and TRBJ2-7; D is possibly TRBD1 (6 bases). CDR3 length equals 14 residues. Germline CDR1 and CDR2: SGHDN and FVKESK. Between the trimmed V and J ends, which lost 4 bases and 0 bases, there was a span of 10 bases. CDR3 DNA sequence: TGTGCCAGCAGCCGTTGGGACAACTCCTACGAGCAGTACTTC. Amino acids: CASSRWDNSYEQYF.

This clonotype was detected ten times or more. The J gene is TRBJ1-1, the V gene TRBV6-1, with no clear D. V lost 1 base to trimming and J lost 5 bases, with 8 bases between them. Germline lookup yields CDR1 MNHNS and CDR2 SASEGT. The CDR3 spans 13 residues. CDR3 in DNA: TGTGCCAGCAGTGAAGGGAGAGGGACTGAAGCTTTCTTT. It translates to CASSEGRGTEAFF.

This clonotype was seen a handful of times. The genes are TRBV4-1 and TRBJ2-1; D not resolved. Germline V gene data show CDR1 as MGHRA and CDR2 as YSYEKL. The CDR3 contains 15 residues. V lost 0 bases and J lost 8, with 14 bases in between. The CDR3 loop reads CASSQDRRSHDEQFF. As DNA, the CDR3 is TGCGCCAGCAGCCAAGATCGAAGAAGTCACGATGAGCAGTTCTTC.

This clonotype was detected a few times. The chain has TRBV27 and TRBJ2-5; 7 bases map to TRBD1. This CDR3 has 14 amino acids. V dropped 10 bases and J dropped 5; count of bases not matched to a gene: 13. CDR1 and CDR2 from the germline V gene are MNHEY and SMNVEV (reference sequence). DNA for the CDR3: TGTGCCACGCAACCGACAGGGCCCTCGGAGACCCAGTACTTC. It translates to CATQPTGPSETQYF.

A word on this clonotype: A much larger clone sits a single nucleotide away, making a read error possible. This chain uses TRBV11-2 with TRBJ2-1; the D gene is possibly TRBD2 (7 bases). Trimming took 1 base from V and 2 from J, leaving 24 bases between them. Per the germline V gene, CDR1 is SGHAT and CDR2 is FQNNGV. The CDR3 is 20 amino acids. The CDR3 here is CASSLVRHRGAPWTYNEQFF. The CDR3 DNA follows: TGTGCCAGCAGCTTAGTAAGGCATCGGGGGGCCCCATGGACCTACAATGAGCAGTTCTTC.

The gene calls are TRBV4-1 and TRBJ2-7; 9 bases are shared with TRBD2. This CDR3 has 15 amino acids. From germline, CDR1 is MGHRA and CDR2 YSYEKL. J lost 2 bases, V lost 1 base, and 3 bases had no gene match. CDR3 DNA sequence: TGCGCCAGCAGCCAAGGCAGGACTAGCGCCTACGAGCAGTACTTC. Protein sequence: CASSQGRTSAYEQYF.

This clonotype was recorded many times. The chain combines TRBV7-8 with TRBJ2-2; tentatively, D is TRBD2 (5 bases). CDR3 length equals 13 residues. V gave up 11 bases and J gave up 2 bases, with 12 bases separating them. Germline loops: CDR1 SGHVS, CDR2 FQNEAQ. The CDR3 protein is CAYPGSNTGELFF. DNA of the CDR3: TGTGCCTACCCGGGGAGTAACACCGGGGAGCTGTTTTTT.

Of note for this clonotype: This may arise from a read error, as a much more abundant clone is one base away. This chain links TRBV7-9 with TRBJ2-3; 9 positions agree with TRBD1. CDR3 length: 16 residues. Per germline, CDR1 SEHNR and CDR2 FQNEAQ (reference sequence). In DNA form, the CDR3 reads TGTGTCAGCAGCCCGAGGACAGGGGAGAAGACAGATACGCAGTATTTT. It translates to CVSSPRTGEKTDTQYF.

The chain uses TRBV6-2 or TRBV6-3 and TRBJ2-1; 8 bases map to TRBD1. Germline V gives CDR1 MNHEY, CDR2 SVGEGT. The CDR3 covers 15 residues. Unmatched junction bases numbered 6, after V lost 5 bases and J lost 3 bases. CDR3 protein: CASSNGQGSYNEQFF. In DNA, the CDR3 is TGTGCCAGCAGTAATGGACAGGGAAGCTACAATGAGCAGTTCTTC.

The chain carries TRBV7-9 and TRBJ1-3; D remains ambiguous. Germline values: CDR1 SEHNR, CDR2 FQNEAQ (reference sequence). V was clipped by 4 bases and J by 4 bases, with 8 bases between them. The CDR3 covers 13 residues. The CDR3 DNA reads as TGTGCCAGCAGCTCCGCCCGGGGAAACACCATATATTTT. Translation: CASSSARGNTIYF.

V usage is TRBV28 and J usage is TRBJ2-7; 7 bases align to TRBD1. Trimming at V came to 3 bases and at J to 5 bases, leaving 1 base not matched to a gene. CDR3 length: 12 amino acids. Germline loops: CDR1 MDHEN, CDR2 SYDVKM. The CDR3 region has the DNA TGTGCCAGCAGTTTCGGGACAGACGAGCAGTACGTC. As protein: CASSFGTDEQYV.

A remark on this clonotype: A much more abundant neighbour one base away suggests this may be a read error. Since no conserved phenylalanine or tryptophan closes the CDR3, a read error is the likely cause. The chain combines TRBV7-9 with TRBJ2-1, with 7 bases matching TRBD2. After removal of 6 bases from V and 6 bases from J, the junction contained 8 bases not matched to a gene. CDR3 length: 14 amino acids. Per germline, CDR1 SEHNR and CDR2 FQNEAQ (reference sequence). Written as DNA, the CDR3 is TGTGCCAGCAGGGGAGGGTATGAGGGCAATGAGCAGTTCGTC. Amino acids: CASRGGYEGNEQFV.

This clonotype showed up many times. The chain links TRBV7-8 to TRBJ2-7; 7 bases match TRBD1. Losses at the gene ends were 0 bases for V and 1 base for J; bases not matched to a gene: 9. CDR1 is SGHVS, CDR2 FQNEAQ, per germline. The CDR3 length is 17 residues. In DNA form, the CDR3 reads TGTGCCAGCAGCTTAGCCACCGACGGGACAGCGTCCTACGAGCAGTACTTC. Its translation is CASSLATDGTASYEQYF.

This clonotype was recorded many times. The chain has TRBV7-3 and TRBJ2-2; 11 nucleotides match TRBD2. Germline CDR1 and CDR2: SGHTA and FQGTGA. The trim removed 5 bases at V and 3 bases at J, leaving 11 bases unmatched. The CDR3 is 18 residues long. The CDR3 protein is CASSPSGGLPLYTGELFF. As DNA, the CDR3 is TGTGCCAGCAGCCCTAGCGGGGGGCTCCCCCTTTACACCGGGGAGCTGTTTTTT.

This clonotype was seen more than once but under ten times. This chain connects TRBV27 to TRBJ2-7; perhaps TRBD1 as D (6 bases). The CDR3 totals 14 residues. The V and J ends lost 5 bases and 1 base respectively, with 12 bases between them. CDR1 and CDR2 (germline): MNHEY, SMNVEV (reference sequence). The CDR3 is CASSVTGTSYEQYV. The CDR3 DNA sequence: TGTGCCAGCAGTGTTACCGGGACATCCTACGAGCAGTACGTC.

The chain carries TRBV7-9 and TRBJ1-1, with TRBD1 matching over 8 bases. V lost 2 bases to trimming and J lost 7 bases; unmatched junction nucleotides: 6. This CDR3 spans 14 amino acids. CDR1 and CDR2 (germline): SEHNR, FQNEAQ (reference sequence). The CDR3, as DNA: TGTGCCAGCAGCTTAAAGGGACAGGCCCTTGAAGCTTTCTTT. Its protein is CASSLKGQALEAFF.

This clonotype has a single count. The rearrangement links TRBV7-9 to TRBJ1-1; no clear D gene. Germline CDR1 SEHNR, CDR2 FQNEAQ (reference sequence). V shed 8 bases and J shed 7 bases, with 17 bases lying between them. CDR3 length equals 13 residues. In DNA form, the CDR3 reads TGTGCCAGCTGCCCCAGGAATGAATTTGAAGCTTTCTTT. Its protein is CASCPRNEFEAFF.